This T cell receptor (beta chain) stems from a study of blood T cell repertoires in COVID-19. About the study: COVID-19 samples from acute and convalescent phases originated in the United States, Italy and Spain.

Germline loops: CDR1 SEHNR, CDR2 FQNEAQ (reference sequence). The CDR3 sequence is 15 residues long. Trimming removed 5 bases at V and 3 bases at J, with 14 bases between. The repertoire was sequenced with immunoSEQ multiplex PCR; TCRdb's copy has only in-frame clones and lacks some. The sample holds 200,000 to 300,000 clones, roughly 86% seen once. The sample was peripheral blood. V and J are TRBV7-9 and TRBJ2-1, with unresolved D. This TCR was sampled from a woman aged 30 to 39 with acute or convalescent COVID-19. The CDR3 nucleotides read TGTGCCAGCAGCCTGGAGCTTTCTAACTACAATGAGCAGTTCTTC. Translated: CASSLELSNYNEQFF.